One T cell receptor beta chain is described in this entry. Its antigen is currently unknown. Each CDR3 protein is one row after TCRdb ran MiXCR on the RT-PCR reads. The sample has 200,000 to 250,000 distinct CDR3 sequences; 12% are singletons. The data were taken from a study of response to subunit inactivated influenza vaccine. Study observations and caveats: Few new T cells, the authors suggested, are recruited by each seasonal influenza vaccination.

Germline assignment: CDR1 DFQATT and CDR2 SNEGSKA (reference sequence). The CDR3 is 15 residues long. V shed 3 bases and J 3 bases; nucleotides not matched to a gene: 5. The clonotype was recovered from a man over 45 who received an inactivated influenza vaccine. The chain joins TRBV20-1 to TRBJ2-2; the match to TRBD2 covers 9 bases. The material sequenced was non-naive T cells sorted from PBMCs, taken 14 to 15 days before vaccination. This chain's CDR3 is CSASLRGGDTGELFF. The CDR3, as DNA: TGCAGTGCTAGTTTGCGGGGGGGAGACACCGGGGAGCTGTTTTTT.